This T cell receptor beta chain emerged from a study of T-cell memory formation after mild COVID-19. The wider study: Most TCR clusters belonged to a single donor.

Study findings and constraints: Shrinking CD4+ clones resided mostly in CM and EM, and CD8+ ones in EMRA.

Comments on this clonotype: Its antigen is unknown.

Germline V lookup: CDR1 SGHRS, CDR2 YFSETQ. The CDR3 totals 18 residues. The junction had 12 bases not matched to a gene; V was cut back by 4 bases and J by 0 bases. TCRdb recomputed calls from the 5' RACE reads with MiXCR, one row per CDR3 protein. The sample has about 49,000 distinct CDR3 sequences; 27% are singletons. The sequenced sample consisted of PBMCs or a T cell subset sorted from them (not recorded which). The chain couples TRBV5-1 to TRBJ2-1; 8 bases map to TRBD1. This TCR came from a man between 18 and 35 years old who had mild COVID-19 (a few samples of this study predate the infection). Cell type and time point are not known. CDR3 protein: CASSLPRTGYPSYNEQFF. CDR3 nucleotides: TGCGCCAGCAGCCTTCCACGGACAGGGTACCCCTCCTACAATGAGCAGTTCTTC.